One T cell receptor (beta chain) is described in this entry. In the original workflow: From reference gene primer amplification, estimates of nucleated cell counts were derived. Method: immunoSEQ multiplex PCR; TCRdb's copy keeps in-frame clones and lacks some. Clonal size and the V and J genes are those of that table, whereas D and trimming came from the DNA. The repertoire holds over 300,000 clones, around 89% seen once, with around 7% in the top ten. These data originate in a study of blood T cell repertoires in COVID-19. The overall study: Samples came from the United States, Italy and Spain, spanning acute and convalescent COVID-19. From T cells, B-cell-depleted T cells, or PBMCs came the material, which was cDNA or gDNA.

V trimming: 5 bases; J trimming: 2 bases; junction bases outside the gene matches: 10. This CDR3 comprises 18 residues. Germline V gene lookup returns CDR1 SGHTA and CDR2 FQGNSA. Sequences were obtained from peripheral blood. V gene TRBV7-2 combines with J gene TRBJ2-2; TRBD1 matches 11 bases. The sequence came from a man younger than 35 with active or convalescent COVID-19. The CDR3 sequence is CASSTRDRGIQNTGELFF. The DNA of the CDR3 is TGTGCCAGCAGCACGAGGGACAGGGGGATTCAAAACACCGGGGAGCTGTTTTTT.